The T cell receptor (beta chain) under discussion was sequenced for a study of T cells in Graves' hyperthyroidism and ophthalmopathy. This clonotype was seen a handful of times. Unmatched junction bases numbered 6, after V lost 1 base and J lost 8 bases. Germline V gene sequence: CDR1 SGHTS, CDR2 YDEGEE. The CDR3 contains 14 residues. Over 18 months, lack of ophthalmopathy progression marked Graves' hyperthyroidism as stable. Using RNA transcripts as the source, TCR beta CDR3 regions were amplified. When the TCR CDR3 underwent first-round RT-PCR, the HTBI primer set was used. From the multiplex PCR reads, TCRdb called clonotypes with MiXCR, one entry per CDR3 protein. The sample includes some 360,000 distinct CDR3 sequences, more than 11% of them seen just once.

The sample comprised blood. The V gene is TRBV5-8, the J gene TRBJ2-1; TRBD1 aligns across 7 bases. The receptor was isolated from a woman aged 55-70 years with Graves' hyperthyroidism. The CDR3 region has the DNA TGTGCCAGCAGCTTGCCTTTACAGGGGCATGAGCAGTTCTTC. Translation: CASSLPLQGHEQFF. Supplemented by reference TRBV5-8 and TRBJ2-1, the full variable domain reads EAGVTQSPTHLIKTRGQQATLRCSPISGHTSVYWYQQALGLGLQFLLWYDEGEERNRGNFPPRFSGRQFPNYSSELNVNALELEDSALYLCASSLPLQGHEQFFGPGTRLTVL.